This T cell receptor (beta chain) emerged from a study of shared clonotypes between healthy human individuals. The study, taken as a whole, reports: The study sampled only blood, and tissue repertoires likely differ. Unshared clonotypes carried lower generation probabilities than those common to all four donors. Memory subsets generally showed smaller estimated richness than naive subsets did.

TCRdb keeps only in-frame clones here, not all; method: immunoSEQ multiplex PCR. Among under 1,900,000 clones, about 98.5% were seen once, and the ten largest hold around 0.38%. A note on this clone: The antigen is undetermined.

Germline values: CDR1 SGHRS, CDR2 YFSETQ. The CDR3 runs 15 residues. V gave up 4 bases and J gave up 4 bases; unmatched junction bases: 9. Subsets obtained from CD4+ cells comprised CD45RA+ naive and CD45RA-negative memory cells. The sample consisted of naive CD4+ T cells sorted from blood. The subset was: CD45RA+ positively selected. The sequence came from a man aged 25 to 40 in good health. The genes are TRBV5-1 and TRBJ1-1, with TRBD1 identical over 8 bases. CDR3 DNA: TGCGCCAGCAGCGAGGAACAGGGGGTCGGCACTGAAGCTTTCTTT. It specifies CASSEEQGVGTEAFF.